This paragraph covers one TCR beta chain sequence. As originally analysed: It was from reference gene primer amplification that nucleated cell counts were estimated. The repertoire was sequenced with immunoSEQ multiplex PCR; TCRdb's copy has only in-frame clones and lacks some. Clone size and the V and J calls come from that table; the DNA yielded D and trimming. The sample has around 49,000 clones, around 90% seen once; the top ten hold roughly 2%. These data originate in a study of blood T cell repertoires in COVID-19. This receptor was taken from a human donor in a cohort sampled during active COVID-19. Sequencing input: peripheral blood.

This chain's CDR3 is CATAGLKDSNQPQHF. DNA for the CDR3: TGTGCCACCGCGGGACTGAAGGATAGCAATCAGCCCCAGCATTTT. The chain has TRBV19 and TRBJ1-5; D might be TRBD1 (5 bases). Per germline, CDR1 LNHDA and CDR2 SQIVND (reference sequence). The V and J ends lost 10 bases and 0 bases respectively, with 16 bases between them. The CDR3 loop spans 15 amino acids.